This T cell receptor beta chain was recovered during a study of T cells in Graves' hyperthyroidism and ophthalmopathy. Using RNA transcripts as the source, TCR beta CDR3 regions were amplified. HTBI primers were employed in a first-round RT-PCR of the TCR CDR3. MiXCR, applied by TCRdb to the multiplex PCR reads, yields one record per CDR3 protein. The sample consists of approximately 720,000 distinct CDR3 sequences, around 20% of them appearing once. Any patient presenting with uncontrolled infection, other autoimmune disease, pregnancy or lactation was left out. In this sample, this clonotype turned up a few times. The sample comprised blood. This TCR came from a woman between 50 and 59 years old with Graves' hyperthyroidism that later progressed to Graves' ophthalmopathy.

The CDR3 reads CSARGAWRETQYF. The CDR3 DNA reads as TGCAGTGCTAGGGGGGCCTGGAGGGAGACCCAGTACTTC. The V gene is TRBV20-1, the J gene TRBJ2-5, with TRBD1 as a possible D gene (6 bases). Between the trimmed V and J ends, which lost 3 bases and 5 bases, there was a span of 13 bases. Germline CDR1 is DFQATT and CDR2 is SNEGSKA (reference sequence). This CDR3 is built from 13 residues.